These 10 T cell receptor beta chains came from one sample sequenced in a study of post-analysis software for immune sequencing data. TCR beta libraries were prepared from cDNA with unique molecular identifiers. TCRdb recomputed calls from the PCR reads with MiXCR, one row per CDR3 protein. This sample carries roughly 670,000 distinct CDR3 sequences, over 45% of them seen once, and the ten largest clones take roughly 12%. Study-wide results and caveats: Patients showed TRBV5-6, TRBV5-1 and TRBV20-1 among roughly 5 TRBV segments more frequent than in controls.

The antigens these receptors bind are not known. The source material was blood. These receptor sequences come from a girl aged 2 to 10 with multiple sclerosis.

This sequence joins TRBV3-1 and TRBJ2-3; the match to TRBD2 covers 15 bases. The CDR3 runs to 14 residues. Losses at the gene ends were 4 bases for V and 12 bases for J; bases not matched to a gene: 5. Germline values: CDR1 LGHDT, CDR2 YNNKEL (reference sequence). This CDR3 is CASSRGTSGRSQYF. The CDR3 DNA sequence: TGTGCCAGCAGCCGCGGGACTAGCGGGAGGAGCCAGTATTTT.

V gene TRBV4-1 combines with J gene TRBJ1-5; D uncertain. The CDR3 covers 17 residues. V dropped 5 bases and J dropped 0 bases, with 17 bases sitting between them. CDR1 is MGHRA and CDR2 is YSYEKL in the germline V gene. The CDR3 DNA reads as TGCGCCAGCAGCGGAAGCGCAGGTCCCAATAGCAATCAGCCCCAGCATTTT. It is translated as CASSGSAGPNSNQPQHF.

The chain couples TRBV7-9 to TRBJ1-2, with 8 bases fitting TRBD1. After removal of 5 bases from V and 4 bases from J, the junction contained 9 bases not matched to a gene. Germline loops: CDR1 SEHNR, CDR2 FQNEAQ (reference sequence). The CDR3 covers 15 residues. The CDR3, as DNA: TGTGCCAGCAGCCAAGGACAGGGCATGGTCTATGGCTACACCTTC. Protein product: CASSQGQGMVYGYTF.

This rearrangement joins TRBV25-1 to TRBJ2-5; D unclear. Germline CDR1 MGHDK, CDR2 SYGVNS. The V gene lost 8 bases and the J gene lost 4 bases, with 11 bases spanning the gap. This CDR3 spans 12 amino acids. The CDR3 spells CASSEPGETQYF. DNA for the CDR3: TGTGCCAGCTCTGAGCCGGGAGAGACCCAGTACTTC. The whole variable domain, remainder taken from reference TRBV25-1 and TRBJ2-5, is EADIYQTPRYLVIGTGKKITLECSQTMGHDKMYWYQQDPGMELHLIHYSYGVNSTEKGDLSSESTVSRIRTEHFPLTLESARPSHTSQYLCASSEPGETQYFGPGTRLLVL.

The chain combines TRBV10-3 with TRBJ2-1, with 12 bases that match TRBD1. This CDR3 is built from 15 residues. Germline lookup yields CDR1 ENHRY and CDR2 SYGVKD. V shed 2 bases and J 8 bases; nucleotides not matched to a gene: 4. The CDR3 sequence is CAISEGTGGEDEQFF. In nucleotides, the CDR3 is TGTGCCATCAGTGAGGGGACAGGGGGCGAAGATGAGCAGTTCTTC.

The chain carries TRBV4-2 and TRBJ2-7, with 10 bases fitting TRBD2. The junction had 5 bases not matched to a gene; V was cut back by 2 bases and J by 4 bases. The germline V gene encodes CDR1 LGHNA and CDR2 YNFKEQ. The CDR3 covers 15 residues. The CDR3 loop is CASSQTIAGGYEQYF. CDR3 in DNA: TGTGCCAGCAGCCAAACGATAGCGGGAGGATACGAGCAGTACTTC.

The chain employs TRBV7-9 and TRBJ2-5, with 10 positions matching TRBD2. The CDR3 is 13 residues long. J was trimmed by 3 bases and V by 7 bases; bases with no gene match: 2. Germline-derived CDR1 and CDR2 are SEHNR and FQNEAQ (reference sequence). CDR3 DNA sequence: TGTGCCAGCAACCTAGCGGGGGAAGAGACCCAGTACTTC. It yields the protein CASNLAGEETQYF. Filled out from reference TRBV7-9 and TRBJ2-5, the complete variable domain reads DTGVSQNPRHKITKRGQNVTFRCDPISEHNRLYWYRQTLGQGPEFLTYFQNEAQLEKSRLLSDRFSAERPKGSFSTLEIQRTEQGDSAMYLCASNLAGEETQYFGPGTRLLVL.

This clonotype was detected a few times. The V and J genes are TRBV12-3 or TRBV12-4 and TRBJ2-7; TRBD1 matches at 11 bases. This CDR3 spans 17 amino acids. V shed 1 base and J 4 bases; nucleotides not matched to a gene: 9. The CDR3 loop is CASSLEAFGTGGYEQYF. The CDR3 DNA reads TGTGCCAGCAGTTTAGAAGCTTTTGGGACAGGGGGGTACGAGCAGTACTTC.

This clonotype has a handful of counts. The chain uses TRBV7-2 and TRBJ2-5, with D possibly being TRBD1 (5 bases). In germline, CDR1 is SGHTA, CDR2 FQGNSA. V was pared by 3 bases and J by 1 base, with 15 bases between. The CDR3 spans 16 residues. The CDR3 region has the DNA TGTGCCAGCAGCTTTTGGGGCCAGAGGATCCAAGAGACCCAGTACTTC. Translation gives CASSFWGQRIQETQYF.

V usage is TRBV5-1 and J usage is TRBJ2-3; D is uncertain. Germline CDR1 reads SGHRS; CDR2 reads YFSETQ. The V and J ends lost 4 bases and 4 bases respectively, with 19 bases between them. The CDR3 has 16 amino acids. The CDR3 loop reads CASSHRTRPDPDTQYF. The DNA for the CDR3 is TGCGCCAGCAGCCATAGGACGAGGCCTGACCCAGATACGCAGTATTTT.